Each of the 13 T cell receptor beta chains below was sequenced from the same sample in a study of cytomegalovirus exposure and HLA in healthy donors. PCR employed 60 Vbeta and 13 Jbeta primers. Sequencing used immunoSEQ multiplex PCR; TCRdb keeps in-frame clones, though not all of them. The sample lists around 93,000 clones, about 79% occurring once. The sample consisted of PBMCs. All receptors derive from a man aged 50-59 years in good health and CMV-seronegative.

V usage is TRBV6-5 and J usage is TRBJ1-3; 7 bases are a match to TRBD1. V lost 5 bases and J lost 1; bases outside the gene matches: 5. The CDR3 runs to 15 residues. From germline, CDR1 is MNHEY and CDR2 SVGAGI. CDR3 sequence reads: CASSATGTSGNTIYF. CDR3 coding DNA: TGTGCCAGCAGTGCGACAGGGACGTCTGGAAACACCATATATTTT.

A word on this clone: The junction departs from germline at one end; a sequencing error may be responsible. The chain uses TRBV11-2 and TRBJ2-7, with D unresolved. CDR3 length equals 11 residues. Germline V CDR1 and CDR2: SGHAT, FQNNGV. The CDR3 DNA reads TGTGCCAGCAGCAACTCCGACGAGCAGTACTTC. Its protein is CASSNSDEQYF.

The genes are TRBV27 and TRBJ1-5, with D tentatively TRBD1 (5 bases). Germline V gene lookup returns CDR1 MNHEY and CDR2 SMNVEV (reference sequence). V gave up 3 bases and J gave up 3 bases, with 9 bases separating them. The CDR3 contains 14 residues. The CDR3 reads CASSLVGANQPQHF. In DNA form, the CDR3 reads TGTGCCAGCAGTTTGGTTGGGGCCAATCAGCCCCAGCATTTT.

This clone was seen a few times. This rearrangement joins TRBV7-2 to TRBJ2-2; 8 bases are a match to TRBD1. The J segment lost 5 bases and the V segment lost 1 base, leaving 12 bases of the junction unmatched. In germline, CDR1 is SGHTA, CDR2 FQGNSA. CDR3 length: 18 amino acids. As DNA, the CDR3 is TGTGCCAGCAGCTTAGTAGTATCTTCCAGGGGGCGTACCGGGGAGCTGTTTTTT. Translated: CASSLVVSSRGRTGELFF.

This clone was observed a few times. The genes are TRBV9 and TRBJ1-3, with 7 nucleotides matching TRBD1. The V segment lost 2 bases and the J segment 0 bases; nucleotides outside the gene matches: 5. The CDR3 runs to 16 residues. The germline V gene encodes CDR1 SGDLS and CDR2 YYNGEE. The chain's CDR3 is CASSVTRQGSGNTIYF. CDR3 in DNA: TGTGCCAGCAGCGTGACCAGACAGGGCTCTGGAAACACCATATATTTT.

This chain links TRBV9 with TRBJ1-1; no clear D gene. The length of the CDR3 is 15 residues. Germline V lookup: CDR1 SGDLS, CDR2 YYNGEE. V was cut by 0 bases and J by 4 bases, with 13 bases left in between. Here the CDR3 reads CASSVGLAGSTEAFF. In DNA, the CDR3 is TGTGCCAGCAGCGTAGGACTTGCGGGGAGCACTGAAGCTTTCTTT. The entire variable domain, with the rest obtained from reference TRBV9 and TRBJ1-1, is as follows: DSGVTQTPKHLITATGQRVTLRCSPRSGDLSVYWYQQSLDQGLQFLIQYYNGEERAKGNILERFSAQQFPDLHSELNLSSLELGDSALYFCASSVGLAGSTEAFFGQGTRLTVV.

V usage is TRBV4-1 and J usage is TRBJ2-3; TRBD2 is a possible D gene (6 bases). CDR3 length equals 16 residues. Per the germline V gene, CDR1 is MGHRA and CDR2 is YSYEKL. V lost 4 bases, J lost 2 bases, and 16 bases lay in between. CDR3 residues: CASSPIGAGNTDTQYF. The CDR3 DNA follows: TGCGCCAGCAGCCCGATCGGTGCGGGGAACACAGATACGCAGTATTTT.

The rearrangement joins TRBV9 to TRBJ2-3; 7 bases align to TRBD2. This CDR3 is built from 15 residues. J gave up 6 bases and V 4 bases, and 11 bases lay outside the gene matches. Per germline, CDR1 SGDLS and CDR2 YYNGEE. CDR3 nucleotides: TGTGCCAGCAGCCCCTCCGCGGGAGAGGCGGATACGCAGTATTTT. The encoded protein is CASSPSAGEADTQYF. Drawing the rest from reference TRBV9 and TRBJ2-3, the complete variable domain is DSGVTQTPKHLITATGQRVTLRCSPRSGDLSVYWYQQSLDQGLQFLIQYYNGEERAKGNILERFSAQQFPDLHSELNLSSLELGDSALYFCASSPSAGEADTQYFGPGTRLTVL.

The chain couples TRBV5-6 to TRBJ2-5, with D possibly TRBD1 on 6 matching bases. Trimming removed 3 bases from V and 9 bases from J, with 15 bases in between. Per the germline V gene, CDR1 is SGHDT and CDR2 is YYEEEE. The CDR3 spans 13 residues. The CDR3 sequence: CASSYVGEGAQYF. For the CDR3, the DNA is TGTGCCAGCAGCTACGTGGGAGAGGGGGCCCAGTACTTC.

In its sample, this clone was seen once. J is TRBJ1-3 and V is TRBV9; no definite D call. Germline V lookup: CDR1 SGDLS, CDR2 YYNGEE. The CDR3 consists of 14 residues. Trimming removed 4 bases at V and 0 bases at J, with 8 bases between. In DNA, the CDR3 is TGTGCCAGCAGCCCCCAGAACTCTGGAAACACCATATATTTT. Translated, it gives CASSPQNSGNTIYF.

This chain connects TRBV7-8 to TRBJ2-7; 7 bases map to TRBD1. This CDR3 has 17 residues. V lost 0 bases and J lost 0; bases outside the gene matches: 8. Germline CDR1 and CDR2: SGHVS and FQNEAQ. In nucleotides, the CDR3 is TGTGCCAGCAGCTTAGCGGAGGCCAGGGGGAACTCCTACGAGCAGTACTTC. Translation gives CASSLAEARGNSYEQYF. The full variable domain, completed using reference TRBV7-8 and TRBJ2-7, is GAGVSQSPRYKVAKRGQDVALRCDPISGHVSLFWYQQALGQGPEFLTYFQNEAQLDKSGLPSDRFFAERPEGSVSTLKIQRTQQEDSAVYLCASSLAEARGNSYEQYFGPGTRLTVT.

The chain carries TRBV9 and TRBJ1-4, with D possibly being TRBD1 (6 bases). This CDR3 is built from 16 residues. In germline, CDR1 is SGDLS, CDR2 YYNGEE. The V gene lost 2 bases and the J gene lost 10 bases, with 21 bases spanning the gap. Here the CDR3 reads CASSVGTPRQEGKLFF. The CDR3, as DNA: TGTGCCAGCAGCGTCGGGACACCCCGTCAGGAAGGAAAACTGTTTTTT.

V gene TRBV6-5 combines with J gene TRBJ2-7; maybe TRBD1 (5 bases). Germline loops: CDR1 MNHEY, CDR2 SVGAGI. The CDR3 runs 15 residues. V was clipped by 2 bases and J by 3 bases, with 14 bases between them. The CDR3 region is CASSYSRQGSYEQYF. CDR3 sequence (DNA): TGTGCCAGCAGTTACAGCAGGCAGGGAAGCTACGAGCAGTACTTC.